The 11 T cell receptor beta chains presented below share a single source sample, sequenced in a study of PD-1 blockade in mismatch repair-deficient tumors. Only in-frame clones appear in the TCRdb table, and some are missing; sequencing was by immunoSEQ multiplex PCR. The repertoire includes roughly 110,000 clones, 70% to 80% of them detected once, and roughly 4.5% sits in the top ten. This specimen consisted of peripheral blood, obtained just over 59 weeks after starting pembrolizumab. All receptors derive from an adult with mismatch repair-deficient cancer.

The V call is TRBV7-3, the J call TRBJ2-1; D may match TRBD1 or TRBD2 (5 bases each). Germline V gives CDR1 SGHTA, CDR2 FQGTGA. The V and J ends lost 5 bases and 8 bases respectively, with 16 bases between them. CDR3 length equals 14 residues. CDR3: CASSNGARGHEQFF. The DNA for the CDR3 is TGTGCCAGCAGCAACGGGGCGCGCGGCCATGAGCAGTTCTTC.

This chain uses TRBV7-8 with TRBJ2-3; no definite D call. CDR3 size: 17 residues. Germline V gene sequence: CDR1 SGHVS, CDR2 FQNEAQ. V was trimmed by 5 bases and J by 1 base, leaving 19 bases between them. The DNA for the CDR3 is TGTGCCAGCAGCGGTACGGTACTTTTTTTTGGCACAGATACGCAGTATTTT. This sequence encodes CASSGTVLFFGTDTQYF.

The V call is TRBV18, the J call TRBJ2-2, with 9 bases that match TRBD2. Germline V gene data show CDR1 as KGHSH and CDR2 as LQKENI. V gave up 2 bases and J gave up 6 bases; unmatched junction bases: 13. The CDR3 is 18 residues long. The CDR3 DNA reads TGTGCCAGCTCACCAGTGTCTAGCGGGGCCCTCAGGGCCGGGGAGCTGTTTTTT. It is translated as CASSPVSSGALRAGELFF.

This chain links TRBV5-4 with TRBJ2-3, with TRBD2 as a possible D gene (6 bases). The CDR3 consists of 15 residues. V dropped 6 bases and J dropped 0 bases, with 14 bases sitting between them. The germline V gene encodes CDR1 SGHNT and CDR2 YYREEE (reference sequence). The CDR3 sequence is CASTPGLASTDTQYF. CDR3 sequence (DNA): TGTGCCAGCACCCCTGGGCTAGCGAGCACAGATACGCAGTATTTT.

V usage is TRBV6-6 and J usage is TRBJ2-1, with TRBD1 matching 9 bases. The CDR3 covers 15 residues. The germline V gene has CDR1 MNHNY and CDR2 SVGAGI (reference sequence). V trimming: 5 bases; J trimming: 8 bases; junction bases outside the gene matches: 10. CDR3 loop: CASSRDRVFIDEQFF. CDR3 DNA sequence: TGTGCCAGCAGTCGGGACAGGGTGTTCATCGATGAGCAGTTCTTC.

This rearrangement joins TRBV2 to TRBJ2-2; D not certain. Germline lookup yields CDR1 SNHLY and CDR2 FYNNEI. Trimming shortened V by 5 bases and J by 7 bases, and 5 bases separated the two germline ends. This CDR3 has 11 residues. CDR3 in amino acids: CASSSVGELFF. In nucleotides, the CDR3 is TGTGCCAGCAGTAGCGTCGGGGAGCTGTTTTTT.

This clone was detected only once. The chain combines TRBV19 with TRBJ2-1; TRBD1 aligns across 7 bases. Trimming removed 6 bases from V and 9 bases from J; junction bases left unmatched: 11. Germline V gene data show CDR1 as LNHDA and CDR2 as SQIVND (reference sequence). The CDR3 consists of 14 residues. CDR3 nucleotides: TGTGCCAGTAGACACCCCGGGGACAGTCTTGAGCAGTTCTTC. Its translation is CASRHPGDSLEQFF.

This clone occurred once. The J gene is TRBJ2-1, the V gene TRBV7-6, with 7 bases identical to TRBD2. CDR3 length equals 15 residues. V lost 5 bases to trimming and J lost 1 base; unmatched junction nucleotides: 5. Germline V CDR1 and CDR2: SGHVS, FNYEAQ. This CDR3 is CASSVGLESYNEQFF. The CDR3, as DNA: TGTGCCAGCAGCGTAGGACTAGAATCCTACAATGAGCAGTTCTTC.

Only a few counts were recorded for this clone. The chain uses TRBV7-2 and TRBJ1-2, with D hard to call. Trimming cost V 1 base and J 5 bases, with 11 bases left between them. The CDR3 consists of 14 residues. The V gene's germline CDR1 is SGHTA and CDR2 FQGNSA. The CDR3 bases are TGTGCCAGCAGCTTAGGACTAATGGCATATGGCTACACCTTC. Its protein is CASSLGLMAYGYTF. Complete variable domain (other parts from reference TRBV7-2 and TRBJ1-2): GAGVSQSPSNKVTEKGKDVELRCDPISGHTALYWYRQSLGQGLEFLIYFQGNSAPDKSGLPSDRFSAERTGGSVSTLTIQRTQQEDSAVYLCASSLGLMAYGYTFGSGTRLTVV.

The rearrangement joins TRBV21-1 to TRBJ2-1. TRBV21-1 is shown as a pseudogene. The CDR3 runs to 17 residues. CDR3 sequence: CASSTLPTGTYYNEQFF. CDR3 coding DNA: TGTGCCAGCAGCACCCTACCGACCGGGACCTACTACAATGAGCAGTTCTTC.

The chain uses TRBV18 and TRBJ2-5; D may be TRBD1 (5 bases). CDR3 length equals 13 residues. V shed 4 bases and J shed 2 bases, with 8 bases lying between them. The V gene's germline CDR1 is KGHSH and CDR2 LQKENI. Here the CDR3 reads CASSLTEQETQYF. As DNA, the CDR3 is TGTGCCAGCTCACTGACAGAACAAGAGACCCAGTACTTC. Based on the CDR3 plus reference TRBV18 and TRBJ2-5, the full variable domain is NAGVMQNPRHLVRRRGQEARLRCSPMKGHSHVYWYRQLPEEGLKFMVYLQKENIIDESGMPKERFSAEFPKEGPSILRIQQVVRGDSAAYFCASSLTEQETQYFGPGTRLLVL.